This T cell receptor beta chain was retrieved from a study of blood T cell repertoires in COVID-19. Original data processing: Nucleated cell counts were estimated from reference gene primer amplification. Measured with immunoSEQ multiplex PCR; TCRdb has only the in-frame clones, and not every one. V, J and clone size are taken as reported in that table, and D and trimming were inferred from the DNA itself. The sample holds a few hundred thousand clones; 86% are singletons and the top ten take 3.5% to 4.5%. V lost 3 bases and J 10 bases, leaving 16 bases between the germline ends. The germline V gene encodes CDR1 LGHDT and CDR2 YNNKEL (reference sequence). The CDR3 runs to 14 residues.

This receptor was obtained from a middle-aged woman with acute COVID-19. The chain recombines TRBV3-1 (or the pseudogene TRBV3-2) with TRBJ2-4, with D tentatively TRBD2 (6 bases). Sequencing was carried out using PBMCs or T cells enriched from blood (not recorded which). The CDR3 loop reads CASSHSDTRGIQYF. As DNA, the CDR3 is TGTGCCAGCAGCCACTCTGATACTCGGGGGATTCAGTACTTC.